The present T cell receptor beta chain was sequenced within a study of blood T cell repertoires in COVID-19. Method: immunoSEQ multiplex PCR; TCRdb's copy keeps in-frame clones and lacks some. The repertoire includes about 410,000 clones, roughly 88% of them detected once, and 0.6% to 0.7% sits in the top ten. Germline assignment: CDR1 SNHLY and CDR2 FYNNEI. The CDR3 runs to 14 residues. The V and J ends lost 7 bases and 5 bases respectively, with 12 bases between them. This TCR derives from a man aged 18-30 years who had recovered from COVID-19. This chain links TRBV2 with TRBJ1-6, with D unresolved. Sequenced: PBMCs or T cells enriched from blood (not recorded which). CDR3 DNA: TGTGCCAGCATGAGCGCTCTCGATAATTCACCCCTCCACTTT. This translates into CASMSALDNSPLHF.